This entry lists 2 T cell receptor beta chains sequenced from one sample in a study of Graves' ophthalmopathy and Graves' hyperthyroidism (dated 2018 in TCRdb). The sequencing machine was an Illumina HiSeq 2000. For repertoire sequencing, the TCR beta CDR3 regions were amplified from RNA transcripts. The first round of RT-PCR was done with HTBI primers and the Qiagen OneStep RT-PCR kit, and was followed by a second round of multiplex PCR, then size selection and purification. Using fastp trimming at Q25 and MiXCR clonotype assembly, TCRdb reanalyzed the public sequencing data and kept in-frame beta chains. Rows are combined by CDR3 protein, so each entry shows the most common genes and DNA. The sample has 500,000 to 600,000 distinct CDR3 sequences on record, just under 40% of them singletons. The ten largest clones capture less than 4.5% of the sample. Material: peripheral blood or thyroid tissue (not recorded which). Receptors were obtained from an adult man with Graves' hyperthyroidism.

The V and J genes are TRBV7-9 and TRBJ2-3, with a possible D match to TRBD2 (5 bases). This CDR3 is 15 amino acids long. V lost 3 bases to trimming and J lost 1 base, with 11 bases between them. From germline, CDR1 is SEHNR and CDR2 FQNEAQ (reference sequence). The CDR3 sequence is CASSLTISGTDTQYF. The CDR3 region has the DNA TGTGCCAGCAGCTTGACCATTAGCGGCACAGATACGCAGTATTTT.

This rearrangement joins TRBV10-2 to TRBJ1-2; 8 bases line up with TRBD1. V was clipped by 6 bases and J by 4 bases; unmatched bases: 10. Germline V CDR1 and CDR2: WSHSY, SAAADI. The CDR3 has 15 residues. CDR3 sequence reads: CASSLVGTGVYGYTF. CDR3 nucleotides: TGCGCCAGCAGCTTGGTTGGGACAGGAGTCTATGGCTACACCTTC.